The present T cell receptor beta chain was sequenced within a study of blood T cell repertoires in COVID-19. Across the whole study: Collection of acute and convalescent COVID-19 samples took place in the United States, Italy and Spain. In each case, the material was cDNA or gDNA derived from T cells, B-cell-depleted T cells, or PBMCs.

Authors' data handling: Amplification of reference gene primers provided the estimated nucleated cell counts. This table comes from immunoSEQ multiplex PCR, and its TCRdb copy is limited to in-frame clones, with some not included. The V and J calls and clone size come from that table; D and trimming were worked out from the DNA. The data hold about 240,000 clones, with about 82% observed a single time. The V end was cut by 1 base, the J end by 6 bases, with 7 bases between. From germline, CDR1 is SEHNR and CDR2 FQNEAQ (reference sequence). CDR3 size: 13 residues. What was sequenced was peripheral blood. This chain connects TRBV7-9 to TRBJ2-4; no clear D gene. The TCR sequence derives from an older man with acute or convalescent COVID-19. This chain's CDR3 is CASSLDHLNIQYF. DNA for the CDR3: TGTGCCAGCAGCTTAGACCACTTAAACATTCAGTACTTC.